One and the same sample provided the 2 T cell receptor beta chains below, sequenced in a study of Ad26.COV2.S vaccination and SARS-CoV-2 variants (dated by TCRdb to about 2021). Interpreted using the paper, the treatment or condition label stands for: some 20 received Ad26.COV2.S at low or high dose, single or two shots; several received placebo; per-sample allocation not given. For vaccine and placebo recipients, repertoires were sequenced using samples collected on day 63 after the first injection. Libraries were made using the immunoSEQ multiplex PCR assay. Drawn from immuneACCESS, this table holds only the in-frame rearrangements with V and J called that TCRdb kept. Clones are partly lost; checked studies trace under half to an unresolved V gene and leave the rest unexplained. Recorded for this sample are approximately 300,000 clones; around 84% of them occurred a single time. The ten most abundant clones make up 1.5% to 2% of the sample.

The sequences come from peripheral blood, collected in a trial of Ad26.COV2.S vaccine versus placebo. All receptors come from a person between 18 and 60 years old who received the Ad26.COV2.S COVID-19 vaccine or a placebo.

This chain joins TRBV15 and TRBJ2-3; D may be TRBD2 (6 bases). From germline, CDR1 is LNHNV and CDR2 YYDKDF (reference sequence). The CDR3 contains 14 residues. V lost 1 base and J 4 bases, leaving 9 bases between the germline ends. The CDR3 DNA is TGTGCCACCAGCAGAGGGGAGGCGGCAGATACGCAGTATTTT. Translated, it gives CATSRGEAADTQYF.

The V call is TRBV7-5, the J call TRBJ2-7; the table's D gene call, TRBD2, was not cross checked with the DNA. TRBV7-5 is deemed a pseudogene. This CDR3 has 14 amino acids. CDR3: CVRLYWTRGYEQYF. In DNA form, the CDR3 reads TGTGTCAGATTGTACTGGACCCGGGGATACGAGCAGTACTTC.